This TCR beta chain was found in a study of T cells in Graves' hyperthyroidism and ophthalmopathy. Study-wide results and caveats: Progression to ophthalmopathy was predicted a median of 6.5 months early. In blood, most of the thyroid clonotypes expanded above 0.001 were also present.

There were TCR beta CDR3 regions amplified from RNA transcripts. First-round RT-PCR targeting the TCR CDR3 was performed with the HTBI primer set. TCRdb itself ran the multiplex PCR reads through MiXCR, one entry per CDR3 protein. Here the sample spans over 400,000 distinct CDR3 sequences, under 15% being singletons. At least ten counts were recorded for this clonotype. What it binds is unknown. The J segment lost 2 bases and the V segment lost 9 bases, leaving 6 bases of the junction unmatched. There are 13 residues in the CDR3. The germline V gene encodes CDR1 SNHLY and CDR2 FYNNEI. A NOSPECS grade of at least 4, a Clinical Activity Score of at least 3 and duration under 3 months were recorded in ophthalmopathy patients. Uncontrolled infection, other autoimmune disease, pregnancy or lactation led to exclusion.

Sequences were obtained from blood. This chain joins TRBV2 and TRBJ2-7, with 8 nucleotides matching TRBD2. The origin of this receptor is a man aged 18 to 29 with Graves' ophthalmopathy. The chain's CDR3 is CARGLAPTYEQYF. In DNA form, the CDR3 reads TGTGCCAGAGGACTAGCCCCGACCTACGAGCAGTACTTC.